Detailed here is one TCR beta chain. These data are taken from a study of T cell responses to AZD1222 COVID-19 vaccine. Profiled with immunoSEQ multiplex PCR; TCRdb holds only in-frame clones, not every one. The table records some 170,000 clones, about 92% of them present only once. CDR1 is MGHDK, CDR2 SYGVNS, per germline. The CDR3 length is 11 residues. Between the trimmed V and J ends, which lost 3 bases and 2 bases, there was a span of 2 bases. The material was peripheral blood, obtained on day 0 of AZD1222 vaccination. The rearrangement uses TRBV25-1 and TRBJ2-7; no firm D call. The receptor was isolated from an adult in good health. The CDR3 region is CASSDPYEQYF. CDR3 nucleotide sequence: TGTGCCAGCAGTGATCCCTACGAGCAGTACTTC.